This T cell receptor (beta chain) was identified during a study of T cells after yellow fever vaccination. Study information: Preparation used SMART-Seq v4 Ultra Low Input for the low-cell-number fractions.

V lost 8 bases and J lost 5, with 18 bases in between. The length of the CDR3 is 14 residues. In germline, CDR1 is SGHVS, CDR2 FQNEAQ. They built TCR cDNA with 5'RACE template switching, a step that put in a universal primer site and UMIs. TCRdb reprocessed the 5' RACE reads with MiXCR, giving one entry per CDR3 protein. The sample holds about 550,000 distinct CDR3 sequences, roughly 21% seen once. This specimen consisted of PBMCs, obtained 15 days after the yellow fever booster vaccination. This TCR came from a man under 40 who received the YFV17D yellow fever vaccine. This chain joins TRBV7-8 and TRBJ2-5, with D perhaps matching TRBD1 or TRBD2 (5 bases each). This CDR3 reads CASATPGRRETQYF. CDR3 DNA: TGTGCCAGCGCCACCCCGGGGCGGAGGGAGACCCAGTACTTC.